This TCR beta chain was documented in a study of blood T cell repertoires in COVID-19. Study-level information: The analysed material was cDNA or gDNA that came from T cells, B-cell-depleted T cells, or PBMCs.

Some clones are missing from TCRdb's copy, which holds only in-frame ones; the method was immunoSEQ multiplex PCR. The table has 500,000 to 600,000 clones, less than 90% seen once. Sample: peripheral blood. This TCR was sampled from a woman aged 45-59 years with COVID-19, enrolled during active disease.

CDR3 nucleotides: TGTGCCAGTAGTATCCAGGACAGGAACACCGGGGAGCTGTTTTTT. It yields the protein CASSIQDRNTGELFF. The V call is TRBV19, the J call TRBJ2-2; tentatively, D is TRBD1 (6 bases). CDR1 is LNHDA, CDR2 SQIVND, per germline (reference sequence). CDR3 length equals 15 residues. V shed 3 bases and J shed 1 base, with 9 bases lying between them.